This T cell receptor (beta chain) was retrieved from a study of T-cell memory formation after mild COVID-19. About this clonotype itself: Its antigen is not identified.

TCRdb used MiXCR to reprocess the 5' RACE reads, holding one entry per CDR3 protein. The table shows approximately 430,000 distinct CDR3 sequences, with 23% occurring only once. The CDR3 loop spans 15 amino acids. Trimming pared 9 bases from V and 1 base from J, leaving 17 bases between. Germline V CDR1 and CDR2: SGHRS, YFSETQ. Overall study findings and caveats: Contracting clones localized mainly to CM and EM when CD4+ and mainly to EMRA when CD8+.

The rearrangement links TRBV5-1 to TRBJ2-1; D is perhaps TRBD1 (5 bases). Material for sequencing was PBMCs or a T cell subset sorted from them (not recorded which). The receptor was derived from an adult woman who had mild COVID-19 (a few samples of this study predate the infection). Cell type and time point are not known. CDR3 sequence: CATSLRGQSYNEQFF. For the CDR3, the DNA is TGCGCCACCAGTCTAAGGGGTCAATCCTACAATGAGCAGTTCTTC.